Listed below are T cell receptor beta chains from one sample, sequenced in a study of T cell repertoires in ileal Crohn's disease. Using immunoSEQ multiplex PCR, the repertoire was profiled, and TCRdb retains in-frame clones only, with some absent. This sample has about 5,600 clones, with around 82% found just once. Sequenced material: ileal tissue. The origin of the receptors is an adult with Crohn's disease. CDR3s include the opening cysteine and the closing phenylalanine or tryptophan. The D gene is left open where the match is weak. Size values are once, few and many counts, or a class for expanded clones, and some rows have none.

J gene,clone size,D gene,V gene,CDR3 DNA,CDR3 protein
TRBJ2-3,.,.,TRBV18,TGTGCCAGCTCACCGGTGGAACAGCCCACAGATACGCAGTATTTT,CASSPVEQPTDTQYF
TRBJ1-1,.,.,TRBV5-5,TGTGCCAGCAGCGGCACCCTTGGGAACACTGAAGCTTTCTTT,CASSGTLGNTEAFF
TRBJ1-6,.,.,TRBV5-1,TGCGCCAGCAGTACAGGTCTGGCGGATAATTCACCCCTCCACTTT,CASSTGLADNSPLHF
TRBJ1-1,.,.,TRBV7-6,TGTGCCAGCGGCCAGGGGACTGAAGCTTTCTTT,CASGQGTEAFF
TRBJ2-2,.,.,TRBV29-1,TGCAGCTATTCCGGGAGCGAGTCTAGCCCGGGGCTGTTTTTT,CSYSGSESSPGLFF
TRBJ1-4,.,TRBD1,TRBV2,TGTGCCAGCAGTGTGAGAACAGGGGCTATCCGTGAAAAACTGTTTTTT,CASSVRTGAIREKLFF
TRBJ2-1,.,TRBD1,TRBV6-1,TGTGCCAGCAGTGAAAGAGGCCAGGGGGTTGATGAGCAGTTCTTC,CASSERGQGVDEQFF
TRBJ2-2,.,TRBD1,TRBV5-1,TGCGCCAGCAGCTCCGAGGGGGCGTCCGGGGAGCTGTTTTTT,CASSSEGASGELFF
TRBJ2-4,.,.,TRBV9,TGTGCCAGCAGCGTATCTGGGCTAGCAAGCCACATTCAGTACTTC,CASSVSGLASHIQYF
TRBJ2-5,.,TRBD2,TRBV5-1,TGCGCCAGCAGCTTGGGGGGGACTAGCGCCGCCCAAGAGACCCAGTACTTC,CASSLGGTSAAQETQYF
TRBJ1-5,.,TRBD1,TRBV27,TGTGCCAGCAGCCCACAGGGGGTTCGGCAGCCCCAGCATTTT,CASSPQGVRQPQHF
TRBJ2-7,.,TRBD1,TRBV30,TGTGCCTGGAGTGGGACAGGGGCTACCTACGAGCAGTACTTC,CAWSGTGATYEQYF
TRBJ1-1,.,TRBD1,TRBV7-9,TGTGCCAGCTTAGGACAGGGACTTGGGCACACTGAAGCTTTCTTT,CASLGQGLGHTEAFF
TRBJ2-1,.,TRBD2,TRBV6-1,TGTGCCAGCAGTGAAGGGGCTAGCGGGGGGGCCAAGGATGAGCAGTTCTTC,CASSEGASGGAKDEQFF
TRBJ2-3,few,TRBD2,TRBV11-3,TGTGCCAGCAGCTTCGGGGGGGCCGCAGATACGCAGTATTTT,CASSFGGAADTQYF
TRBJ2-1,.,.,TRBV6-1,TGTGCCAGCAGTCCTAACCGGGGTTCCTACAATGAGCAGTTCTTC,CASSPNRGSYNEQFF
TRBJ2-5,.,TRBD1,TRBV18,TGTGCCAGCTCACCACCAAACAGGGGCGAAGGGGAGACCCAGTACTTC,CASSPPNRGEGETQYF
TRBJ2-2,once,TRBD1,TRBV28,TGTGCCACCACGAGAGGGGGCGCGGACACCGGGGAGCTGTTTTTT,CATTRGGADTGELFF
TRBJ2-5,.,TRBD1,TRBV9,TGTGCCAGCAGCGCTCGTACCGGACAGGAGCCCCAAGAGACCCAGTACTTC,CASSARTGQEPQETQYF
TRBJ1-3,few,.,TRBV5-1,TGCGCCAGCAGCTTGGAAGGGGGTGGAAACACCATATATTTT,CASSLEGGGNTIYF
TRBJ1-2,.,TRBD1,TRBV10-3,TGTGCCATCAGTGCCCCGGGACAGGGGGCGCGGGGCTACACCTTC,CAISAPGQGARGYTF
TRBJ1-4,.,TRBD1,TRBV5-4,TGTGCCAGCAGCACTTCGACAGGGGGCGAAAAACTGTTTTTT,CASSTSTGGEKLFF
TRBJ2-2,.,TRBD1,TRBV6-4,TGTGCCAGCAGTCAACAGGGGACCGGGGAGCTGTTTTTT,CASSQQGTGELFF
TRBJ1-1,few,TRBD1,TRBV5-6,TGTGCCAGCAGCCCAACATTAGGACAGGGGGCGCGGGGCACTGAAGCTTTCTTT,CASSPTLGQGARGTEAFF
TRBJ2-5,.,TRBD2,TRBV5-1,TGCGCCAGCAGCCTAGGACTAGCGGGGGTCCAAGAGACCCAGTACTTC,CASSLGLAGVQETQYF
TRBJ1-1,few,.,TRBV28,TGTGCCAGCTTACGACGGGTACCCCAGAACACTGAAGCTTTCTTT,CASLRRVPQNTEAFF
TRBJ1-2,.,.,TRBV7-8,TGTGCCAGCAGCCCGCTGGGGGCTAGCTATGGCTACACCTTC,CASSPLGASYGYTF
TRBJ1-2,.,TRBD1,TRBV27,TGTGCCAGCAGTTTACTCACGACAGGGGGATATGGCTACACCTTC,CASSLLTTGGYGYTF
TRBJ1-1,.,.,TRBV6-6,TGTGCCAGCAGTTACACAGTCATGAACACTGAAGCTTTCTTT,CASSYTVMNTEAFF
TRBJ2-1,.,.,TRBV18,TGTGCCAGCTCACGACTAGAATGGGGCAATGAGCAGTTCTTC,CASSRLEWGNEQFF
TRBJ1-2,.,TRBD1,TRBV19,TGTGCCAGTAGTGACAGGGGGCCCCAAACTTCCTATGGCTACACCTTC,CASSDRGPQTSYGYTF
TRBJ2-2,.,TRBD1,TRBV4-3,TGCGCCAGCAGCCAGGGGACAGGCGGCACCGGGGAGCTGTTTTTT,CASSQGTGGTGELFF
TRBJ2-3,.,TRBD1,TRBV4-2,TGTGCCAGCAGCCAAGATCCCGGACAGGGCACAGATACGCAGTATTTT,CASSQDPGQGTDTQYF